These 21 T cell receptor beta chains were sequenced from one sample in a study of blood T cell repertoires in COVID-19. Data came from immunoSEQ multiplex PCR; TCRdb stores just in-frame clones and leaves some out. The sample has around 300,000 clones; around 90% are singletons. The source material was PBMCs or T cells enriched from blood (not recorded which). The source is a woman in her thirties or forties who had recovered from COVID-19.

This clone was seen a few times. The J gene is TRBJ2-7, the V gene TRBV7-2; possibly TRBD1 for D (5 bases). Germline values: CDR1 SGHTA, CDR2 FQGNSA. CDR3 length equals 15 residues. Deletions cut 1 base from V and 4 bases from J, with 14 bases between. The CDR3 bases are TGTGCCAGCAGCTTAGGCGTAGGGGTTCTTTACGAGCAGTACTTC. It specifies CASSLGVGVLYEQYF.

This clone showed up just once. The chain recombines TRBV24-1 with TRBJ1-4; D not certain. CDR3 length: 15 residues. V was cut by 4 bases and J by 7 bases, with 15 bases left in between. The germline V gene has CDR1 KGHDR and CDR2 SFDVKD. In nucleotides, the CDR3 is TGTGCCACCAGTGACCCCACGGAGGATAGTGAAAAACTGTTTTTT. This codes for CATSDPTEDSEKLFF.

This chain connects TRBV7-2 to TRBJ2-5; tentatively, D is TRBD2 (5 bases). V dropped 2 bases and J dropped 0 bases, with 13 bases sitting between them. Germline V gene data show CDR1 as SGHTA and CDR2 as FQGNSA. This CDR3 has 16 amino acids. The CDR3 nucleotides are TGTGCCAGCAGCTTATTAGGCGGGCCCAACCAAGAGACCCAGTACTTC. Amino acids: CASSLLGGPNQETQYF.

The DNA for the CDR3 is TGCGCCAGCAGCTTGGTTGCAGGCATGAACACTGAAGCTTTCTTT. Its translation: CASSLVAGMNTEAFF. The rearrangement joins TRBV5-1 to TRBJ1-1, with no clear D. The CDR3 loop spans 15 amino acids. CDR1 SGHRS and CDR2 YFSETQ come from the germline V gene. The V and J ends lost 0 bases and 0 bases respectively, with 9 bases between them.

This chain joins TRBV13 and TRBJ2-3; 12 bases map to TRBD2. From germline, CDR1 is PRHDT and CDR2 FYEKMQ (reference sequence). V shed 1 base, J shed 1 base, and the junction held 3 bases outside the gene matches. The CDR3 contains 17 residues. The CDR3 DNA follows: TGTGCCAGCAGCTTAGTCCGGACTAGCGGGGGCACAGATACGCAGTATTTT. As protein: CASSLVRTSGGTDTQYF.

The rearrangement joins TRBV28 to TRBJ2-1, with TRBD2 matching over 10 bases. Per the germline V gene, CDR1 is MDHEN and CDR2 is SYDVKM. V shed 7 bases, J shed 8 bases, and the junction held 11 bases outside the gene matches. This CDR3 spans 15 amino acids. The CDR3 region has the DNA TGTGCCAGCACCCCTAGGGCTAGCGGGAGAGATGAGCAGTTCTTC. Amino acids: CASTPRASGRDEQFF.

The chain carries TRBV5-6 and TRBJ1-2; D unresolved. This CDR3 comprises 15 residues. Germline-derived CDR1 and CDR2 are SGHDT and YYEEEE. The V end was cut by 4 bases, the J end by 0 bases, with 13 bases between. The CDR3 nucleotides are TGTGCCAGCAGCCTCTACGGAGGGACTAACTATGGCTACACCTTC. As protein: CASSLYGGTNYGYTF.

The chain recombines TRBV21-1 with TRBJ1-5; the table names TRBD1, a call not compared with the DNA. TRBV21-1 corresponds to a pseudogene. The CDR3 spans 15 residues. The CDR3: CASSKVGASNQPQHF. The CDR3 bases are TGTGCCAGCAGCAAAGTAGGGGCCTCCAATCAGCCCCAGCATTTT.

The rearrangement links TRBV7-9 to TRBJ2-1; D may be TRBD1 (6 bases). Germline V gives CDR1 SEHNR, CDR2 FQNEAQ (reference sequence). The V and J ends lost 6 bases and 5 bases respectively, with 17 bases between them. The CDR3 is 15 residues long. The CDR3 is CASRETGYANNEQFF. The CDR3 bases are TGTGCCAGCAGGGAAACAGGGTACGCGAACAATGAGCAGTTCTTC.

The chain joins TRBV5-1 to TRBJ2-5; 9 bases align to TRBD1. Looked up from germline, CDR1 is SGHRS and CDR2 is YFSETQ. V trimming: 6 bases; J trimming: 5 bases; junction bases outside the gene matches: 11. This CDR3 comprises 15 residues. CDR3 sequence reads: CASIDTGTGFETQYF. The DNA of the CDR3 is TGCGCCAGCATAGATACCGGGACAGGGTTTGAGACCCAGTACTTC.

V gene TRBV10-3 combines with J gene TRBJ1-1, with unresolved D. This CDR3 has 12 residues. Germline V gene data show CDR1 as ENHRY and CDR2 as SYGVKD. The V gene lost 4 bases and the J gene lost 4 bases, with 7 bases spanning the gap. CDR3 region: CAISGAGTEAFF. For the CDR3, the DNA is TGTGCCATCAGTGGGGCAGGCACTGAAGCTTTCTTT.

The V and J genes are TRBV28 and TRBJ1-2, with 7 positions matching TRBD1. Germline loops: CDR1 MDHEN, CDR2 SYDVKM. This CDR3 spans 15 amino acids. Trimming removed 6 bases from V and 1 base from J; junction bases left unmatched: 8. The CDR3 sequence: CASSPGDRNNYGYTF. CDR3 DNA: TGTGCCAGCAGCCCCGGGGACAGAAATAACTATGGCTACACCTTC.

The chain joins TRBV13 to TRBJ1-1; D is unclear. V lost 5 bases and J lost 11, with 12 bases in between. Germline CDR1 and CDR2: PRHDT and FYEKMQ (reference sequence). The CDR3 has 11 residues. The CDR3 DNA reads as TGTGCCAGCAGCAACTCATCGGGGGCTTTCTTT. It specifies CASSNSSGAFF.

This sequence joins TRBV7-2 and TRBJ1-1; possible D gene TRBD1, 6 bases. The V end was cut by 0 bases, the J end by 6 bases, with 17 bases between. The CDR3 runs to 16 residues. CDR1 SGHTA and CDR2 FQGNSA come from the germline V gene. CDR3 nucleotide sequence: TGTGCCAGCAGCTTAGCGCCGGGGGGCAGGGTCGCTGAAGCTTTCTTT. The encoded protein is CASSLAPGGRVAEAFF.

The chain couples TRBV20-1 to TRBJ2-5, with 8 bases fitting TRBD2. The CDR3 loop spans 11 amino acids. From germline, CDR1 is DFQATT and CDR2 SNEGSKA (reference sequence). V gave up 7 bases and J gave up 6 bases; unmatched junction bases: 4. DNA for the CDR3: TGCAGTGGGACTAGCATGAAGACCCAGTACTTC. The encoded protein is CSGTSMKTQYF.

The chain employs TRBV7-3 and TRBJ2-1; no clear D gene. Germline CDR1 is SGHTA and CDR2 is FQGTGA. The CDR3 runs 16 residues. The V end was cut by 1 base, the J end by 3 bases, with 13 bases between. Written as DNA, the CDR3 is TGTGCCAGCAGCTTAAGTCCAGCGACGAGCTACAATGAGCAGTTCTTC. Amino acids: CASSLSPATSYNEQFF. Full variable domain (remainder filled in from reference TRBV7-3 and TRBJ2-1): GAGVSQTPSNKVTEKGKYVELRCDPISGHTALYWYRQSLGQGPEFLIYFQGTGAADDSGLPNDRFFAVRPEGSVSTLKIQRTERGDSAVYLCASSLSPATSYNEQFFGPGTRLTVL.

The rearrangement links TRBV5-1 to TRBJ1-6; tentative D call: TRBD1 (6 bases). Trimming shortened V by 3 bases and J by 5 bases, and 15 bases separated the two germline ends. The V gene's germline CDR1 is SGHRS and CDR2 YFSETQ. The CDR3 is 16 residues long. The CDR3 DNA reads as TGCGCCAGCAGCTCGGTACAGGGCGGAGATAATTCACCCCTCCACTTT. Amino acid sequence: CASSSVQGGDNSPLHF. The entire variable domain, with the rest obtained from reference TRBV5-1 and TRBJ1-6, is as follows: KAGVTQTPRYLIKTRGQQVTLSCSPISGHRSVSWYQQTPGQGLQFLFEYFSETQRNKGNFPGRFSGRQFSNSRSEMNVSTLELGDSALYLCASSSVQGGDNSPLHFGNGTRLTVT.

This chain uses TRBV11-1 with TRBJ2-1, with 9 bases aligning to TRBD1. The CDR3 is 15 amino acids. Germline V gene sequence: CDR1 SGHAT, CDR2 FQDESV (reference sequence). V shed 1 base, J shed 3 bases, and the junction held 1 base outside the gene matches. CDR3 protein: CASSLDRGLYNEQFF. The CDR3 DNA reads as TGTGCCAGCAGCTTAGACAGGGGGCTCTACAATGAGCAGTTCTTC.

The chain uses TRBV7-2 and TRBJ2-7; tentatively, D is TRBD1 (5 bases). Trimming cost V 1 base and J 3 bases, with 10 bases left between them. The CDR3 sequence is 14 residues long. The germline V gene has CDR1 SGHTA and CDR2 FQGNSA. The CDR3 reads CASSLGGAGYEQYF. CDR3 coding DNA: TGTGCCAGCAGCTTAGGGGGCGCAGGCTACGAGCAGTACTTC.

The gene calls are TRBV28 and TRBJ2-2; D may be TRBD2 (5 bases). This CDR3 has 13 amino acids. Trimming took off 7 bases at V and 1 base at J, with 7 bases between the two ends. Germline assignment: CDR1 MDHEN and CDR2 SYDVKM. CDR3 nucleotides: TGTGCCAGCACGAGGGTGAACACCGGGGAGCTGTTTTTT. It is translated as CASTRVNTGELFF.

This chain joins TRBV30 and TRBJ2-3; 9 bases fit TRBD1. V lost 3 bases, J lost 2 bases, and 6 bases stayed unmatched. CDR1 GTSNPN and CDR2 SVGIG come from the germline V gene (reference sequence). The CDR3 runs 15 residues. CDR3 sequence reads: CAWRTGTGTTDTQYF. DNA of the CDR3: TGTGCCTGGAGAACCGGGACAGGGACCACAGATACGCAGTATTTT.